The sequence of this TCR beta chain was determined in a study of T cells in Graves' hyperthyroidism and ophthalmopathy. Points from the study as a whole: Blood also contained most expanded thyroid clonotypes above 0.001.

RNA transcripts were the template for amplifying TCR beta CDR3 regions. First-round RT-PCR of the TCR CDR3 relied on the HTBI primer set. TCRdb processed the multiplex PCR reads anew with MiXCR; each CDR3 protein has one entry. The sample shows 560,000 or so distinct CDR3 sequences, 46% of them seen only once. About this clonotype itself: The antigen is unknown.

From germline, CDR1 is ENHRY and CDR2 SYGVKD. The V end was cut by 4 bases, the J end by 14 bases, with 12 bases between. The CDR3 has 12 residues. Sequencing input: peripheral blood or thyroid tissue (not recorded which). This chain uses TRBV10-3 with TRBJ1-6, with unresolved D. The origin of this receptor is a woman between 18 and 29 years old with Graves' hyperthyroidism. CDR3 coding DNA: TGTGCCATCAGTGCGGCAGGCGAGGCCCTCCACTTT. It yields the protein CAISAAGEALHF.